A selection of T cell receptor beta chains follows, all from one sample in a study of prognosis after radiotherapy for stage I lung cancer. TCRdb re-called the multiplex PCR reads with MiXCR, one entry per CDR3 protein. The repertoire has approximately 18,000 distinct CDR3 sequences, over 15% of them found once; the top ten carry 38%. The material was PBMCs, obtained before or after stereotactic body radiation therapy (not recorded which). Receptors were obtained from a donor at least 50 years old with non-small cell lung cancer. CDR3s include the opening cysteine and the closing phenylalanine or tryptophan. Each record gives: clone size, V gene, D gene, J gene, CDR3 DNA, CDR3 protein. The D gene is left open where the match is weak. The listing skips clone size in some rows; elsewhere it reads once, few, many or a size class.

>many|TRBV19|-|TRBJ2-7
TGTGCCAGTAGTATTTCGCGGGCGTACGAGCAGTACTTC
CASSISRAYEQYF
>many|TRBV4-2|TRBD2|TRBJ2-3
TGTGCCAGCAGCCAAGATGGGATCCTAGCGGTCAGCACAGATACGCAGTATTTT
CASSQDGILAVSTDTQYF
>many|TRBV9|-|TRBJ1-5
TGTGCCAGCAGCGTAGCCGGGAATAGCAATCAGCCCCAGCATTTT
CASSVAGNSNQPQHF
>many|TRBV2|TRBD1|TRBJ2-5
TGTGCCAGCACCCACCCAGGGGACAGGGATCAAGAGACCCAGTACTTC
CASTHPGDRDQETQYF
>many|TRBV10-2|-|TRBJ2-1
TGCGCCAGCAGTGAGTCGGCGGATGAGCAGTTCTTC
CASSESADEQFF
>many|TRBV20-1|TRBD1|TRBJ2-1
TGCAGTGCCGGGGCCACACAGGGGTTCAATGAGCAGTTCTTC
CSAGATQGFNEQFF
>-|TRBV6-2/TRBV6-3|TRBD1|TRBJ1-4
TGTGCCAGCAGCTATCTAGGACAGGGTGTGAATGAAAAACTGTTTTTT
CASSYLGQGVNEKLFF
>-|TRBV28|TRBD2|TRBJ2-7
TGTGCCAGCAGCCTTAAAGCGGGAGTCAACGAGCAGTACTTC
CASSLKAGVNEQYF
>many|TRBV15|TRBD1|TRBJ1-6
TGTGCCACCAGCAAGAAAGGACAGGCAAATTCACCCCTCCACTTT
CATSKKGQANSPLHF
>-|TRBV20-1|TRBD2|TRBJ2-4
TGCAGTGCTCCGCGCGGGGGGGGAGGATCGTACATTCAGTACTTC
CSAPRGGGGSYIQYF
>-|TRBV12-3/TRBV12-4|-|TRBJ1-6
TGTGCCAGCAGTTTCAGGCCGCCTTCACCCCTCCACTTT
CASSFRPPSPLHF
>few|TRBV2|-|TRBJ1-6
TGTGCCGCTCAGGGATCCTATAATTCACCCCTCCACTTT
CAAQGSYNSPLHF
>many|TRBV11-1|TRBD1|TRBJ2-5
TGTGCCAGCAGCGCCAGGGGGTCGAGCCTGGCCCAGTACTTC
CASSARGSSLAQYF
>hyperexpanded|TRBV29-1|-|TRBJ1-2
TGCAGCGTTGAAGATGATTTTGGGGCCTCCTCATATGGCTACACCTTC
CSVEDDFGASSYGYTF
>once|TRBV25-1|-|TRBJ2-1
TGTGCCAGCAGTGTAGAAAGGGGCAGGACTCATAAACAGCAGTTCTTC
CASSVERGRTHKQQFF
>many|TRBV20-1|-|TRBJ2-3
TGCAGTGCCCTTAGGACGAGCACAGATACGCAGTATTTT
CSALRTSTDTQYF
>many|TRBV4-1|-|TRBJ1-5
TGCGCCAGCAGCCAAGCTTTGTCAGCGAGCAATCAGCCCCAGCATTTT
CASSQALSASNQPQHF
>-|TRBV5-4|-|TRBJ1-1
TGTGCCAGCAGCCCGGACAGTAAGAGTGAAGCTTTCTTT
CASSPDSKSEAFF
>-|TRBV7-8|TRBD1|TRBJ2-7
TGTGTCAGCAGCTTAGACAGGGGACTCTACGAGCAGTACTTC
CVSSLDRGLYEQYF
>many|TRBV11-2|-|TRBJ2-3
TGTGCCAGCAGCCCACGGCCCCGACAACAGGGAGGAGCACCCGATACGCAGTATTTT
CASSPRPRQQGGAPDTQYF
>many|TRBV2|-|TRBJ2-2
TGTGCCATTGGGGGCTTGCCCGGGGAGCTGTTTTTT
CAIGGLPGELFF
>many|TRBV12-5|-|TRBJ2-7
TGTGCTAGTGGTTTGATCTACGAGCAGTACTTC
CASGLIYEQYF
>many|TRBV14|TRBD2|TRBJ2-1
TGTGCCAGCAGCCAAGTCGGGAGGGCCTACAATGAGCAGTTCTTC
CASSQVGRAYNEQFF
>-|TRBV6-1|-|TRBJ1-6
TGTGCCACCCGCTCCGGACCGCGAGCCTCACCCCTCCACTTT
CATRSGPRASPLHF
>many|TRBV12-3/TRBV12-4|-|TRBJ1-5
TGTGCCAGCAGTTTTTCCCCCCCGGGGCCCCAGCATTTT
CASSFSPPGPQHF
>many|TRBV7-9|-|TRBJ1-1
TGTGCCAGCAGCTTGGTCCAAGGCAACACTGAAGCTTTCTTT
CASSLVQGNTEAFF
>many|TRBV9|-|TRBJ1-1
TGTGCCAGCAGCGTAGCTGTGGGTCTTAACACTGAAGCTTTCTTT
CASSVAVGLNTEAFF
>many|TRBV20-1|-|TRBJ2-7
TGCAGTGCCAGAGGAGGCCGCTACGAGCAGTACTTC
CSARGGRYEQYF
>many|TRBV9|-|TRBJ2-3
TGTGCCAGCAGCGTCTCGGACTATTCAGATACGCAGTATTTT
CASSVSDYSDTQYF
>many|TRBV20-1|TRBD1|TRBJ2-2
TGCAGTGCTAGAGACACAGGGGTCGACACCGGGGAGCTGTTTTTT
CSARDTGVDTGELFF
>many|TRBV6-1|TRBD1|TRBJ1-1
TGTGCCAGCAGTGAACCGGGACAGGTCTTCCCTGAAGCTTTCTTT
CASSEPGQVFPEAFF
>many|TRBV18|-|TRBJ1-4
TGTGCCAGCTCACAGGCCTGGGAAAAACTGTTTTTT
CASSQAWEKLFF
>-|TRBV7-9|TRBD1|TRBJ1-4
TGTGCCAGCAGCTTAGTCGGGACAGATGAAAAACTGTTTTTT
CASSLVGTDEKLFF
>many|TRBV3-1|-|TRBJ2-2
TGTGCCAGCAGCCTCAATATCGGGGAGCTGTTTTTT
CASSLNIGELFF
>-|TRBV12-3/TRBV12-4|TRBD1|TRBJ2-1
TGTGCCATTAACTACCCGACCGGGACAGGGGGCGGGGATGAGCAGTTCTTC
CAINYPTGTGGGDEQFF
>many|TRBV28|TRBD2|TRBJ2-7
TGTGCCAGCAGCTATCTGCCTACTAGCGGGAATTTATACGAGCAGTACTTC
CASSYLPTSGNLYEQYF
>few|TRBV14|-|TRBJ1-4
TGTGCCAGCAGCCAATGGGGGGAGGCGGATGAAAAACTGTTTTTT
CASSQWGEADEKLFF
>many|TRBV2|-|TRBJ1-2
TGTGCCAGCAGTGAGGGGCAGGGTGGTGCAAATGGCTACACCTTC
CASSEGQGGANGYTF
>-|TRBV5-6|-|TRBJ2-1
TGTGCCAGCAGCTTGCCAGGGTTCGATGAGCAGTTCTTC
CASSLPGFDEQFF
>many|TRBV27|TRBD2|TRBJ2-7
TGTGCCAGCAGTTCCGGACTAGCGGGAGGGGGAGAGCAGTACTTC
CASSSGLAGGGEQYF
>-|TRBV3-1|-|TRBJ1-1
TGTGCCAGCAGCAATAAGGGTGGGGAAGCTTTCTTT
CASSNKGGEAFF
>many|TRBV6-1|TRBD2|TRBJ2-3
TGTGCCAGCAGTGTGGGAGGGGGCACAGATACGCAGTATTTT
CASSVGGGTDTQYF
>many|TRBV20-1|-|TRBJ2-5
TGCAGTGCAAAAAAAGGGGGGACAAGAGAGACCCAGTACTTC
CSAKKGGTRETQYF
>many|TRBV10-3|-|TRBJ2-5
TGTGCCATCAGGAACCCCGGCAGGGATATGGAGACCCAGTACTTC
CAIRNPGRDMETQYF
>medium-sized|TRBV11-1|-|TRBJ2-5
TGTGCCAGCAGTTCGTTTTGGGAGACCCAGTACTTC
CASSSFWETQYF
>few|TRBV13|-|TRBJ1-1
TGTGCCAGCAGCATCTCAGGGAACACTGAAGCTTTCTTT
CASSISGNTEAFF
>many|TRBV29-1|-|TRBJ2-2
TGCAGCGTTGAAGATCCGGACAGAGGGAACACCGGGGAGCTGTTTTTT
CSVEDPDRGNTGELFF
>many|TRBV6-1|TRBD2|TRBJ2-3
TGTGCCAGCAGTCGGGGGGGAGTAGATACGCAGTATTTT
CASSRGGVDTQYF
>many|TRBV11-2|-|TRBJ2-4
TGTGCCAGCAGCTTAGACAGGTCGATTCAGTACTTC
CASSLDRSIQYF
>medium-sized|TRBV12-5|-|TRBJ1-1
TGTGCTAGTGCTTTGGGAGGGAGGAACACTGAAGCTTTCTTT
CASALGGRNTEAFF
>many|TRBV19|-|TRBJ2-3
TGTGCCAGTAAGGTAGATTGGGGCGCCCCTAGCACAGATACGCAGTATTTT
CASKVDWGAPSTDTQYF